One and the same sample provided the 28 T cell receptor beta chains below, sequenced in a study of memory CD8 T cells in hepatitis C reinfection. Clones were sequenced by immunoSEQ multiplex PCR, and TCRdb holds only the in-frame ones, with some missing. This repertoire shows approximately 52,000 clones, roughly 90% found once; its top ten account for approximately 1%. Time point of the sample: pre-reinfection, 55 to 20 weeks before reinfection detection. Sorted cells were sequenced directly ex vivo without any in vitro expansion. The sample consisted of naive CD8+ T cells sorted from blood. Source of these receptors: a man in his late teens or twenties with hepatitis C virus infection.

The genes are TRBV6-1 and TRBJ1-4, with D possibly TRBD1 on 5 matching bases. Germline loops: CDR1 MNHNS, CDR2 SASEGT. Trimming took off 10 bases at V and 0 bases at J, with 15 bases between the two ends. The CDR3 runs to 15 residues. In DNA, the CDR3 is TGTGCCACTAAGGGGTCAGTCGCAACTAATGAAAAACTGTTTTTT. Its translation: CATKGSVATNEKLFF.

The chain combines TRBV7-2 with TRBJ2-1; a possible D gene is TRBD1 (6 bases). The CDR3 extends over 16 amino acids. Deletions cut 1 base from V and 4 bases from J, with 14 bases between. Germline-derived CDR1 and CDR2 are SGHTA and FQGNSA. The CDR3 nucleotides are TGTGCCAGCAGCTTAGGCAGGGGTTATGGGTACAATGAGCAGTTCTTC. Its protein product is CASSLGRGYGYNEQFF. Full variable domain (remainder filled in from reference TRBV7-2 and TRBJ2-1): GAGVSQSPSNKVTEKGKDVELRCDPISGHTALYWYRQSLGQGLEFLIYFQGNSAPDKSGLPSDRFSAERTGGSVSTLTIQRTQQEDSAVYLCASSLGRGYGYNEQFFGPGTRLTVL.

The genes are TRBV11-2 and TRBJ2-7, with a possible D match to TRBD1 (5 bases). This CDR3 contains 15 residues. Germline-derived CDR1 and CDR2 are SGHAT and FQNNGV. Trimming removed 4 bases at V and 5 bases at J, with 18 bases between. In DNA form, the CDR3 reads TGTGCCAGCAGCTCCCCGGAAGGGGTGGACCACGAGCAGTACTTC. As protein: CASSSPEGVDHEQYF. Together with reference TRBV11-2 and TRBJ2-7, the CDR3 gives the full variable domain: EAGVAQSPRYKIIEKRQSVAFWCNPISGHATLYWYQQILGQGPKLLIQFQNNGVVDDSQLPKDRFSAERLKGVDSTLKIQPAKLEDSAVYLCASSSPEGVDHEQYFGPGTRLTVT.

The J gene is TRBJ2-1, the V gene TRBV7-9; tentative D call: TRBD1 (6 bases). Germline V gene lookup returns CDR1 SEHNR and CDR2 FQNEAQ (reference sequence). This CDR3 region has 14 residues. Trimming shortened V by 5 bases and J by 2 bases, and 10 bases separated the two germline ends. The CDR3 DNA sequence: TGTGCCAGCAGCAAAAGGACAGCCTACAATGAGCAGTTCTTC. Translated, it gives CASSKRTAYNEQFF.

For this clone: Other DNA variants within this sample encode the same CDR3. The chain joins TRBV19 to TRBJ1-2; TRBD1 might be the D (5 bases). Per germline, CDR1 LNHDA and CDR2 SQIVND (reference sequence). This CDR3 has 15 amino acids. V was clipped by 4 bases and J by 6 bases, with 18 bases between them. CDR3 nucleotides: TGTGCCAGTAGTACCTCGATCTCGGACATTGATGGCTACACCTTC. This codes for CASSTSISDIDGYTF.

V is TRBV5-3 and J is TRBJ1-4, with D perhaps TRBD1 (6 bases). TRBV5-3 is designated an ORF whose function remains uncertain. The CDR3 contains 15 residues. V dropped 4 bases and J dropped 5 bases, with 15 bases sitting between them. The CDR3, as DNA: TGTGCCAGAAGCAGACTACAGGGCTACAATGAAAAACTGTTTTTT. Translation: CARSRLQGYNEKLFF.

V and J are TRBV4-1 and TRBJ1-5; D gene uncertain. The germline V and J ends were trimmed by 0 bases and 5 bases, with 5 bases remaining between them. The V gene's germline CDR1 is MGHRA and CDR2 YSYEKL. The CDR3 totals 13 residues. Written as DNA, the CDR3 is TGCGCCAGCAGCCAAGAAGGAGATCAGCCCCAGCATTTT. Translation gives CASSQEGDQPQHF.

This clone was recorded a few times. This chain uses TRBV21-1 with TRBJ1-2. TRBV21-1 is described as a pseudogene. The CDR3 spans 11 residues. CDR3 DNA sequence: TGTGCCAGCACCGGGGGTTATGGCTACACCTTC. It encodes CASTGGYGYTF.

The CDR3 spells CASSLGGAAQETQYF. The DNA of the CDR3 is TGTGCCAGCAGCTTAGGCGGGGCAGCACAAGAGACCCAGTACTTC. The chain employs TRBV7-6 and TRBJ2-5; possible D gene TRBD2, 6 bases. The CDR3 loop spans 15 amino acids. V lost 1 base and J lost 2, with 11 bases in between. CDR1 and CDR2 (germline): SGHVS, FNYEAQ. Complete variable domain (other parts from reference TRBV7-6 and TRBJ2-5): GAGVSQSPRYKVTKRGQDVALRCDPISGHVSLYWYRQALGQGPEFLTYFNYEAQQDKSGLPNDRFSAERPEGSISTLTIQRTEQRDSAMYRCASSLGGAAQETQYFGPGTRLLVL.

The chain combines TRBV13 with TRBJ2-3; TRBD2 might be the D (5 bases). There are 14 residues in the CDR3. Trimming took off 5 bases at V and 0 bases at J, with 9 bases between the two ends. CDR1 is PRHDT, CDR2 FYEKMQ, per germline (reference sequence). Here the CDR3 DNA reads TGTGCCAGCAGCCCCGGACTGAGCACAGATACGCAGTATTTT. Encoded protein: CASSPGLSTDTQYF.

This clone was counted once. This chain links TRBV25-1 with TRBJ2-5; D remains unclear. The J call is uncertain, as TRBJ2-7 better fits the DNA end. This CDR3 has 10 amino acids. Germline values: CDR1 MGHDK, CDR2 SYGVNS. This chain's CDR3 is CASSGYEQYF. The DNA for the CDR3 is TGTGCCAGCAGTGGCTACGAGCAGTACTTC.

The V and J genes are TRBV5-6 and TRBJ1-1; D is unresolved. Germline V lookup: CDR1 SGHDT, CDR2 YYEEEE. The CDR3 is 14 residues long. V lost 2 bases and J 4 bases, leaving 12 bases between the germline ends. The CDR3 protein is CASSFGGRSTEAFF. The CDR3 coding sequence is TGTGCCAGCAGCTTTGGCGGAAGGAGCACTGAAGCTTTCTTT.

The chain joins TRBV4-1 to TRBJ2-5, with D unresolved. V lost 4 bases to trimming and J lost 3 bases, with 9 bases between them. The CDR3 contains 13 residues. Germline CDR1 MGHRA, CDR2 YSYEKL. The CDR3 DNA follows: TGCGCCAGCAGCCCGTCCTCCGAAGAGACCCAGTACTTC. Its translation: CASSPSSEETQYF.

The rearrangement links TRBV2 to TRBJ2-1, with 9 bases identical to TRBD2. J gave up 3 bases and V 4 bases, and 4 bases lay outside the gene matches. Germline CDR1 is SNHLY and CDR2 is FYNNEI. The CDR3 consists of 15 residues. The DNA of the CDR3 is TGTGCCAGCAGTGCCGCTAGCGGGATCTACAATGAGCAGTTCTTC. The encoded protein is CASSAASGIYNEQFF.

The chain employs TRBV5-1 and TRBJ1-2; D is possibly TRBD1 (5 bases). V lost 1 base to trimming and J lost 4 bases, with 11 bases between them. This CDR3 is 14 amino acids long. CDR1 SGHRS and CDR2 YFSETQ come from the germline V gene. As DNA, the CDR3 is TGCGCCAGCAGCTTGCCGGGGGAAAGCTATGGCTACACCTTC. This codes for CASSLPGESYGYTF.

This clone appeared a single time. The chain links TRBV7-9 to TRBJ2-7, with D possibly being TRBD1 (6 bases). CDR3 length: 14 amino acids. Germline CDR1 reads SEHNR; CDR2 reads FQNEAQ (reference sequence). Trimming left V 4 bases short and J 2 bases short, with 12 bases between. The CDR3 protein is CASSSRTETYEQYF. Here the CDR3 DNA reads TGTGCCAGCAGCTCGAGGACAGAGACCTACGAGCAGTACTTC.

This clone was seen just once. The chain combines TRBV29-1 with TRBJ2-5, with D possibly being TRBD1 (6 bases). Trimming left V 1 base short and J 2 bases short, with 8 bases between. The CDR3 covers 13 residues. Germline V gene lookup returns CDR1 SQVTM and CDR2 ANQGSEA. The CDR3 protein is CSVEGQGQETQYF. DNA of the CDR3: TGCAGCGTTGAAGGGCAGGGGCAAGAGACCCAGTACTTC.

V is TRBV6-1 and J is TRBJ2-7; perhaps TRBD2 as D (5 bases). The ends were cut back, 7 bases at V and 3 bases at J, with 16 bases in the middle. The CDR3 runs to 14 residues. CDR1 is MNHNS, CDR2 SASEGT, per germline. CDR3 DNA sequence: TGTGCCAGCAACCGATGGGGAGACAACTACGAGCAGTACGTC. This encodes CASNRWGDNYEQYV.

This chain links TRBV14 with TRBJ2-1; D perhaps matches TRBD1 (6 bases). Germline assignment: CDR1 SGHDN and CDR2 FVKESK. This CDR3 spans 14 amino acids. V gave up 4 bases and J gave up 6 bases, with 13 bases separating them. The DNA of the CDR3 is TGTGCCAGCAGCCCAGGACTCAGGGGCAATGAGCAGTTCTTC. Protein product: CASSPGLRGNEQFF.

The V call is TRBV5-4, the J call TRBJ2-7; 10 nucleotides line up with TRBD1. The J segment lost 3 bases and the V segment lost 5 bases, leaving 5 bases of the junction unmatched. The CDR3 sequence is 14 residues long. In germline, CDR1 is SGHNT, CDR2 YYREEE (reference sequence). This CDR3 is CASSRTGGDYEQYV. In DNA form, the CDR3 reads TGTGCCAGCAGTCGGACAGGGGGGGACTACGAGCAGTACGTC.

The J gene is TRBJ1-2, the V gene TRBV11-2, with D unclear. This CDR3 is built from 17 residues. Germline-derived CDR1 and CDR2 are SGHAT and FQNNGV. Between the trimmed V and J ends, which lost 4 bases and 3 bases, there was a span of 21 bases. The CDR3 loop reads CASSSEVIGGRDYGYTF. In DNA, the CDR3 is TGTGCCAGCAGCTCAGAGGTTATCGGCGGGAGGGACTATGGCTACACCTTC.

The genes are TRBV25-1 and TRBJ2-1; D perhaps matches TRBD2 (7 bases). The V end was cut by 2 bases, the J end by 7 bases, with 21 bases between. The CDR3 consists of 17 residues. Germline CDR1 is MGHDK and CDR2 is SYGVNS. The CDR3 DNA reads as TGTGCCAGCAGTGAAGAGGTGGGGGCGGGAGTAAGAAATGAGCAGTTCTTC. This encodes CASSEEVGAGVRNEQFF.

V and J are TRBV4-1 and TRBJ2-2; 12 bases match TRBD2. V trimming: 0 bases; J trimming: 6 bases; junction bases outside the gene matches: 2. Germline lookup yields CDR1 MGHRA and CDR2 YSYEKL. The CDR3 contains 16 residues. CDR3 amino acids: CASSQDASGRAGELFF. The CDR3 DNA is TGCGCCAGCAGCCAAGACGCTAGCGGGAGGGCCGGGGAGCTGTTTTTT.

CDR3 region: CASSGWELGYTF. CDR3 sequence (DNA): TGTGCCAGCAGTGGATGGGAGCTTGGCTACACCTTC. The V gene is TRBV6-1, the J gene TRBJ1-2; D unclear. Deletions cut 4 bases from V and 7 bases from J, with 10 bases between. CDR1 and CDR2 (germline): MNHNS, SASEGT. The CDR3 is 12 amino acids.

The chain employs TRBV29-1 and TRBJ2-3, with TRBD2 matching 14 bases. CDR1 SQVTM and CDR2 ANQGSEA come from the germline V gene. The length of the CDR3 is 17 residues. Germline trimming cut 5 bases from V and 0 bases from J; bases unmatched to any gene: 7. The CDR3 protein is CSVLGLAGGRSTDTQYF. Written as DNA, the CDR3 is TGCAGCGTTCTCGGACTAGCGGGGGGCCGCAGCACAGATACGCAGTATTTT.

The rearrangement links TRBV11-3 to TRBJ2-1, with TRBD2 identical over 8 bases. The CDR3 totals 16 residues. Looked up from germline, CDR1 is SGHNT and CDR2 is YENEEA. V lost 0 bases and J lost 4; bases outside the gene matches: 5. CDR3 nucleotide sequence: TGTGCCAGCAGCTTAGATGTCACTAGCGGTTACAATGAGCAGTTCTTC. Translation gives CASSLDVTSGYNEQFF.

DNA of the CDR3: TGCGCCAGCAGCCTGACTAGCGGCCAGTACAATGAGCAGTTCTTC. Encoded protein: CASSLTSGQYNEQFF. This chain links TRBV5-1 with TRBJ2-1, with 9 positions matching TRBD2. The germline V gene encodes CDR1 SGHRS and CDR2 YFSETQ. This CDR3 is 15 amino acids long. V was pared by 4 bases and J by 4 bases, with 6 bases of the junction left unmatched.

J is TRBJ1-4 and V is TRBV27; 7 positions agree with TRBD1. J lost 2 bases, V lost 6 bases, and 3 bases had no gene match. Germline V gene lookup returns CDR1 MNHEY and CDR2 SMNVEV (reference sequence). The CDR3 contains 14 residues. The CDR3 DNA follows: TGTGCCAGCAGGGGACAGACCACTAATGAAAAACTGTTTTTT. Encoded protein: CASRGQTTNEKLFF.